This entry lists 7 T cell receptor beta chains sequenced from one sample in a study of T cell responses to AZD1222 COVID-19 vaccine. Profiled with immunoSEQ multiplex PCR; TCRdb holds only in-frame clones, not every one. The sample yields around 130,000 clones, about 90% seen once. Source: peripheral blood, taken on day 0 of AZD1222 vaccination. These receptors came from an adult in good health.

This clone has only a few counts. The CDR3 DNA reads as TGTGCCAGCGTCGGGGACAGGGGGTACGAAAAACTGTTTTTT. Translation: CASVGDRGYEKLFF. The chain uses TRBV2 and TRBJ1-4, with 11 bases that match TRBD1. This CDR3 is built from 14 residues. The ends lost 8 bases at V and 8 bases at J; junction bases unmatched: 7. The V gene's germline CDR1 is SNHLY and CDR2 FYNNEI. The complete variable domain, with remaining parts taken from reference TRBV2 and TRBJ1-4, reads EPEVTQTPSHQVTQMGQEVILRCVPISNHLYFYWYRQILGQKVEFLVSFYNNEISEKSEIFDDQFSVERPDGSNFTLKIRSTKLEDSAMYFCASVGDRGYEKLFFGSGTQLSVL.

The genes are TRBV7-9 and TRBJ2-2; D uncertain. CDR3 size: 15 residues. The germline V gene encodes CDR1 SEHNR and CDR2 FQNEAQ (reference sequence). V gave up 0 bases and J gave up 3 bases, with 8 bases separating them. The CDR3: CASSLAGPDTGELFF. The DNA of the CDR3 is TGTGCCAGCAGCTTAGCCGGCCCCGACACCGGGGAGCTGTTTTTT.

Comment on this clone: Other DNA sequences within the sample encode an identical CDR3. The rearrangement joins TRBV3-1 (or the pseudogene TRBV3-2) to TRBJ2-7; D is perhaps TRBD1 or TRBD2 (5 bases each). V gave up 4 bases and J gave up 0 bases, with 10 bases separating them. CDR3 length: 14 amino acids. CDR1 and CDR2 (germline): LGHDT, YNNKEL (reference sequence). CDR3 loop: CASSPSGSSYEQYF. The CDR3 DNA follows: TGTGCCAGCAGCCCATCAGGGAGCTCCTACGAGCAGTACTTC.

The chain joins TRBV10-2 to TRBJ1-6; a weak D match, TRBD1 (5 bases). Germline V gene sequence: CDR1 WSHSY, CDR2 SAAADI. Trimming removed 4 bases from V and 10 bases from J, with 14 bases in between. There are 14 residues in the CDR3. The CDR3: CASSVGDPSSPLHF. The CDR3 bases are TGCGCCAGCAGTGTGGGGGATCCTAGCTCACCCCTCCACTTT.

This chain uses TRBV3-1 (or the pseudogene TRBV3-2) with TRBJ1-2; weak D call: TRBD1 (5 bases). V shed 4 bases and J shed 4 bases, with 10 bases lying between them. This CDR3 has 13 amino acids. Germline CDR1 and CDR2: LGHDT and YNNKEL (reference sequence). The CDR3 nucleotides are TGTGCCAGCAGCCCTCGGGACGGCTATGGCTACACCTTC. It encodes CASSPRDGYGYTF.

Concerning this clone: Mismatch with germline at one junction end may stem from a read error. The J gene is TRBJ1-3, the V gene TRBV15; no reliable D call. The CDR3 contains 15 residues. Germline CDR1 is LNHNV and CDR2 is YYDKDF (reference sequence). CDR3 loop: CATSGEALSGNTIYF. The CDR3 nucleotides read TGTGCCACCAGCGGAGAGGCGCTCTCTGGAAACACCATATATTTT.

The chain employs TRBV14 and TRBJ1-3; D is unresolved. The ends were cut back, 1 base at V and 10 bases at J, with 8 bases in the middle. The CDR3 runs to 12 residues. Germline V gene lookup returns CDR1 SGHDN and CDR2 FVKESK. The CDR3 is CASSQGPLTIYF. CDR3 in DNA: TGTGCCAGCAGCCAAGGGCCGCTTACCATATATTTT.